The present T cell receptor beta chain was sequenced within a study of blood T cell repertoires in COVID-19. At the level of the study: Samples taken during acute and convalescent COVID-19 were collected in the United States, Italy and Spain. The analysed material was cDNA or gDNA that came from T cells, B-cell-depleted T cells, or PBMCs.

Looked up from germline, CDR1 is SEHNR and CDR2 is FQNEAQ (reference sequence). The CDR3 length is 11 residues. The ends were cut back, 4 bases at V and 6 bases at J, with 5 bases in the middle. In the source study's methods: For nucleated cells, counts were estimated from reference gene primer amplification. The method was immunoSEQ multiplex PCR; TCRdb's version includes in-frame clones alone and lacks a portion of them. V and J calls plus clone size are reproduced from that table; the DNA served to infer D and trimming. The data contain approximately 280,000 clones, 85% of them seen just once; the ten biggest clones take up 4% to 6%.

This TCR derives from a man aged 50 to 59 with active or convalescent COVID-19. Material: peripheral blood. The chain employs TRBV7-9 and TRBJ2-3; D unclear. The CDR3, as DNA: TGTGCCAGCAGCTCTTCCGATACGCAGTATTTT. Amino acids: CASSSSDTQYF.